Shown below are 16 T cell receptor beta chains from a single sample sequenced in a study of CD8 T cells in Susac syndrome. RNA totalling roughly 0.45 to 1 ug underwent reverse transcription with random hexamers. TCRdb re-called the immunoSEQ multiplex PCR reads with MiXCR, one entry per CDR3 protein. The data show about 110,000 distinct CDR3 sequences, less than 97% seen once. The source material was CD4+ T cells from PBMCs. These receptors were obtained from a human donor in good health.

The chain links TRBV20-1 to TRBJ1-2, with 9 bases aligning to TRBD1. Looked up from germline, CDR1 is DFQATT and CDR2 is SNEGSKA (reference sequence). V was pared by 5 bases and J by 5 bases, with 9 bases of the junction left unmatched. This CDR3 contains 14 residues. The CDR3 sequence is CSASRDRVWYGYTF. The CDR3 coding sequence is TGCAGTGCTTCCCGGGACAGGGTTTGGTATGGCTACACCTTC.

The chain uses TRBV6-5 and TRBJ1-2; D uncertain. V shed 0 bases and J shed 6 bases, with 8 bases lying between them. This CDR3 spans 13 amino acids. Germline V lookup: CDR1 MNHEY, CDR2 SVGAGI. CDR3 coding DNA: TGTGCCAGCAGTTACTCGGGGTACAATGGCTACACCTTC. Protein: CASSYSGYNGYTF.

The V and J genes are TRBV29-1 and TRBJ1-2, with D tentatively TRBD1 (6 bases). The CDR3 extends over 12 amino acids. V shed 7 bases and J shed 6 bases, with 15 bases lying between them. Germline values: CDR1 SQVTM, CDR2 ANQGSEA. The CDR3 loop is CSGAGQIDGYTF. CDR3 DNA: TGCAGCGGTGCCGGACAGATAGATGGCTACACCTTC.

The V gene is TRBV2, the J gene TRBJ2-1; D is undetermined. CDR1 and CDR2 (germline): SNHLY, FYNNEI. V was clipped by 5 bases and J by 3 bases, with 14 bases between them. The CDR3 spans 15 residues. CDR3 amino acids: CASSQNGGRYNEQFF. The CDR3 nucleotides read TGTGCCAGCAGTCAAAACGGTGGTCGCTACAATGAGCAGTTCTTC.

The chain joins TRBV20-1 to TRBJ2-5, with 11 nucleotides matching TRBD1. Trimming cost V 2 bases and J 1 base; bases outside gene matches: 9. This CDR3 is 17 amino acids long. CDR1 and CDR2 (germline): DFQATT, SNEGSKA (reference sequence). In nucleotides, the CDR3 is TGCAGTGCTAGACGTCCGGGGACAGGGGGAGCCCAAGAGACCCAGTACTTC. It translates to CSARRPGTGGAQETQYF.

The chain couples TRBV28 to TRBJ2-2; 8 bases agree with TRBD1. V shed 3 bases, J shed 6 bases, and the junction held 18 bases outside the gene matches. The CDR3 spans 19 residues. The germline V gene has CDR1 MDHEN and CDR2 SYDVKM. This CDR3 is CASSFGDRGQAGYAGELFF. The CDR3 DNA follows: TGTGCCAGCAGTTTCGGGGATAGGGGACAGGCGGGGTACGCCGGGGAGCTGTTTTTT.

The rearrangement joins TRBV30 to TRBJ1-1, with D hard to call. V gave up 3 bases and J gave up 6 bases, with 8 bases separating them. Germline V CDR1 and CDR2: GTSNPN, SVGIG (reference sequence). This CDR3 is built from 11 residues. The chain's CDR3 is CAWRIRSEAFF. For the CDR3, the DNA is TGTGCCTGGAGAATTCGTTCTGAAGCTTTCTTT.

The V call is TRBV18, the J call TRBJ2-2; D remains unclear. The CDR3 is 14 amino acids. V was shortened by 3 bases and J by 4 bases, with 9 bases between the two germline ends. Germline V gene data show CDR1 as KGHSH and CDR2 as LQKENI. CDR3 DNA: TGTGCCAGCTCACCTTACCAGACCACCGGGGAGCTGTTTTTT. Its protein is CASSPYQTTGELFF.

This sequence joins TRBV29-1 and TRBJ1-3, with D uncertain. The CDR3 length is 13 residues. The germline CDR1 and CDR2 sequences are SQVTM and ANQGSEA. V was clipped by 5 bases and J by 0 bases, with 8 bases between them. The CDR3 region is CSVMINSGNTIYF. The CDR3 DNA is TGCAGCGTTATGATAAACTCTGGAAACACCATATATTTT.

J is TRBJ1-1 and V is TRBV7-2, with D possibly being TRBD1 (5 bases). The CDR3 length is 12 residues. Per germline, CDR1 SGHTA and CDR2 FQGNSA. Deletions cut 5 bases from V and 4 bases from J, with 8 bases between. CDR3 DNA sequence: TGTGCCAGCAGCCCAGGGTTCACTGAAGCTTTCTTT. Its protein is CASSPGFTEAFF.

V and J are TRBV30 and TRBJ2-1; 7 nucleotides line up with TRBD1. The CDR3 length is 14 residues. Germline V CDR1 and CDR2: GTSNPN, SVGIG (reference sequence). The V segment lost 2 bases and the J segment 7 bases; nucleotides outside the gene matches: 8. CDR3 in DNA: TGTGCCTGGAGTAGGTCAAGGGGGCAGAATGAGCAGTTCTTC. Amino acid sequence: CAWSRSRGQNEQFF.

The V call is TRBV18, the J call TRBJ2-3; TRBD2 agrees at 9 bases. V lost 2 bases, J lost 3 bases, and 6 bases stayed unmatched. The germline CDR1 and CDR2 sequences are KGHSH and LQKENI. The CDR3 is 16 residues long. Here the CDR3 DNA reads TGTGCCAGCTCACCAAAGGGGCTAGCGGGGACAGATACGCAGTATTTT. Residues: CASSPKGLAGTDTQYF.

The CDR3 protein is CASSDRYRKNIQYF. The CDR3 coding sequence is TGTGCCAGCTCAGACAGGTACAGAAAAAACATTCAGTACTTC. The V gene is TRBV18, the J gene TRBJ2-4; maybe TRBD1 (6 bases). Germline V gives CDR1 KGHSH, CDR2 LQKENI. V was cut by 5 bases and J by 4 bases, with 12 bases left in between. This CDR3 is built from 14 residues.

This chain links TRBV6-2 or TRBV6-3 with TRBJ2-7, with 11 bases matching TRBD1. The CDR3 totals 17 residues. Germline loops: CDR1 MNHEY, CDR2 SVGEGT. The V gene end was trimmed by 3 bases and the J gene end by 2 bases; junction bases not matched to a gene: 9. The CDR3 loop is CASSYTLGQGATYEQYF. DNA of the CDR3: TGTGCCAGCAGTTATACTCTTGGACAGGGGGCCACCTACGAGCAGTACTTC.

The chain joins TRBV5-1 to TRBJ1-1; no clear D gene. Trimming left V 1 base short and J 2 bases short, with 12 bases between. Germline CDR1 SGHRS, CDR2 YFSETQ. The CDR3 spans 15 residues. For the CDR3, the DNA is TGCGCCAGCAGCTTGTGGTCTGGGGATAACACTGAAGCTTTCTTT. Translated: CASSLWSGDNTEAFF.

The gene calls are TRBV30 and TRBJ2-7; D might be TRBD1 (6 bases). CDR1 GTSNPN and CDR2 SVGIG come from the germline V gene (reference sequence). The CDR3 has 14 amino acids. V was pared by 0 bases and J by 4 bases, with 13 bases between. The CDR3 region has the DNA TGTGCCTGGAGTGTTGTGAGGGGGTCGTACGAGCAGTACTTC. It yields the protein CAWSVVRGSYEQYF.